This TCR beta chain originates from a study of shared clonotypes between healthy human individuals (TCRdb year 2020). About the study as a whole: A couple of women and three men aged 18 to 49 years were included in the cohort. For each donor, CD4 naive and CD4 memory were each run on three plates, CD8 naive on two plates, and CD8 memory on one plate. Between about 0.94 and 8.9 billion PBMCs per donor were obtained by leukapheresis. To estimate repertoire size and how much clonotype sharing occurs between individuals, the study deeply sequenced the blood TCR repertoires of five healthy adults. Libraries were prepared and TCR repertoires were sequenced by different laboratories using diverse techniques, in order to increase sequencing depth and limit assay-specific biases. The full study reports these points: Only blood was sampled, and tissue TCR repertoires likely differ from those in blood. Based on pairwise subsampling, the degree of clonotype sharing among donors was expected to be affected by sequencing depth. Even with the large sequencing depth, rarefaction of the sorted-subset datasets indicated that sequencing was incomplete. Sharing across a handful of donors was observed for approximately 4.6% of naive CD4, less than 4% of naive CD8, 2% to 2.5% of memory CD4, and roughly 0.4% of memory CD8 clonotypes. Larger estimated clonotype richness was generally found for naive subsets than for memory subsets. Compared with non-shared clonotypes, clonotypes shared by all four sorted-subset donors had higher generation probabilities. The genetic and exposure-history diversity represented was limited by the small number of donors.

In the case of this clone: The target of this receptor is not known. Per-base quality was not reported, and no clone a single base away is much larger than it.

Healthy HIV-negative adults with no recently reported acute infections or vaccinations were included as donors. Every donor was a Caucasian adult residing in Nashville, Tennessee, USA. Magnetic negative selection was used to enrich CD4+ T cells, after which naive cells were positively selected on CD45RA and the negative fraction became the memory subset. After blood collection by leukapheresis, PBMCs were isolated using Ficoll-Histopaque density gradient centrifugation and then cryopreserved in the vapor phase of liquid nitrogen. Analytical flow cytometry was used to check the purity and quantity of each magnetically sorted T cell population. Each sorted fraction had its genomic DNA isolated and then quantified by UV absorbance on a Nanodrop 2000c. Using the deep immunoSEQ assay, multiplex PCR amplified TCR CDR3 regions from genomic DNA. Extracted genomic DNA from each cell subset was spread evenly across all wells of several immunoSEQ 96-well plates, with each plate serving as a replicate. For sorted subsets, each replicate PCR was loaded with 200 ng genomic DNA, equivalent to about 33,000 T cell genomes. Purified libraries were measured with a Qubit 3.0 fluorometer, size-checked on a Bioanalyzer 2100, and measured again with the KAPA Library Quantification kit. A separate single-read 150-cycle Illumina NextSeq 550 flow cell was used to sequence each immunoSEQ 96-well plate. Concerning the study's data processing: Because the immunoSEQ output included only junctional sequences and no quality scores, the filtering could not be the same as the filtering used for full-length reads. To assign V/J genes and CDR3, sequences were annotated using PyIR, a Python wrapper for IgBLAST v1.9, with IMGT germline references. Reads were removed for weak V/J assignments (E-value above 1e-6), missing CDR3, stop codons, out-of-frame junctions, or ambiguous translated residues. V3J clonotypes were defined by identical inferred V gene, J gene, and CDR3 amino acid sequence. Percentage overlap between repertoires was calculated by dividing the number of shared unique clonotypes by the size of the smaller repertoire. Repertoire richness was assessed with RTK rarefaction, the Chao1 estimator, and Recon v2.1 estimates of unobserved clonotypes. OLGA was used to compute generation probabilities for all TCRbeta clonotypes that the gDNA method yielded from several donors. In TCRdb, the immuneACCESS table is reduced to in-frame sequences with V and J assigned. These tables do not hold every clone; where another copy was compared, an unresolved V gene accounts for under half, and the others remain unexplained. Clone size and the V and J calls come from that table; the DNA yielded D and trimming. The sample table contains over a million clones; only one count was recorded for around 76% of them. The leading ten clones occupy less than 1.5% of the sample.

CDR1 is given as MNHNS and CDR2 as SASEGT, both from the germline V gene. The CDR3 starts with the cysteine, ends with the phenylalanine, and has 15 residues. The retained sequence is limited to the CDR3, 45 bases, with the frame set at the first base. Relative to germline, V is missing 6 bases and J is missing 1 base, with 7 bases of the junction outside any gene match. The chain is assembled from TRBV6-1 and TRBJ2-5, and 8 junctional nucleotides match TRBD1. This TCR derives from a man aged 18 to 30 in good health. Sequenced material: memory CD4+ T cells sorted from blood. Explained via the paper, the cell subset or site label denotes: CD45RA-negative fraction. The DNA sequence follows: TGTGCCAGCAGGGGGACAGGCGACTTCCAAGAGACCCAGTACTTC. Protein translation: CASRGTGDFQETQYF.